A single TCR beta chain is shown here with its context. Clones were read by immunoSEQ multiplex PCR, and TCRdb kept only the in-frame ones, dropping some. The repertoire holds roughly 9,200 clones, with about two thirds as singletons. This entry comes from a study of tumour-infiltrating T cells in Burkitt lymphoma. Study background: Overall and progression-free survival were predicted by productive clonality.

The CDR3 contains 17 residues. Per the germline V gene, CDR1 is SGHTS and CDR2 is YDEGEE. Unmatched junction bases numbered 7, after V lost 1 base and J lost 5 bases. The V gene is TRBV5-8, the J gene TRBJ2-2; 11 bases fit TRBD1. The sequence was obtained from a human donor with diffuse large B-cell lymphoma. Sequenced sample: tumor tissue. The CDR3 coding sequence is TGTGCCAGCAGCTTGATGAGAGGGACAGGGGGTACCGGGGAGCTGTTTTTT. It specifies CASSLMRGTGGTGELFF.